These 28 T cell receptor beta chains were all obtained from the same sample, sequenced in a study of blood T cell repertoires in COVID-19. Produced via immunoSEQ multiplex PCR; TCRdb's table is partial and in-frame only. The repertoire consists of about 310,000 clones, with around 85% occurring once and the leading ten covering 1.9%. Sequenced: PBMCs or T cells enriched from blood (not recorded which). Receptors originate from a woman aged 25 to 45 who had been exposed to COVID-19.

The chain uses TRBV18 and TRBJ1-1; a weak D match, TRBD1 (6 bases). Germline V gene sequence: CDR1 KGHSH, CDR2 LQKENI. V gave up 10 bases and J gave up 0 bases, with 12 bases separating them. The CDR3 spans 13 residues. The CDR3 DNA reads TGTGCCACCTCCAGGGACATGAACACTGAAGCTTTCTTT. It translates to CATSRDMNTEAFF.

The chain couples TRBV18 to TRBJ2-7, with D possibly matching TRBD1 (5 bases). The germline V gene encodes CDR1 KGHSH and CDR2 LQKENI. CDR3 length: 13 residues. V was pared by 4 bases and J by 5 bases, with 12 bases between. CDR3 sequence (DNA): TGTGCCAGCTCACGGCAGGGCAACGACGAGCAGTACTTC. This gives the protein CASSRQGNDEQYF.

The V and J genes are TRBV28 and TRBJ2-1; TRBD2 matches 9 bases. Per germline, CDR1 MDHEN and CDR2 SYDVKM. Trimming at V came to 2 bases and at J to 7 bases, leaving 6 bases not matched to a gene. The CDR3 spans 15 residues. CDR3 in DNA: TGTGCCAGCAGTTTAGCGGGAGGGCCGGGGAATGAGCAGTTCTTC. Translation gives CASSLAGGPGNEQFF.

Notes on this clone: Germline is not matched at one junction end, which may reflect a read error. This chain joins TRBV7-7 and TRBJ1-2; D gene ambiguous. The CDR3 contains 13 residues. Germline V gene sequence: CDR1 SSHAT, CDR2 FNYEAQ (reference sequence). The CDR3 loop reads CASSPPGAYGYTF. The CDR3 nucleotides read TGTGCTAGCAGCCCCCCCGGAGCCTATGGCTACACCTTC.

CDR3 sequence: CASNTFPQPQHF. CDR3 nucleotides: TGTGCCAGTAACACATTTCCTCAGCCCCAGCATTTT. The chain recombines TRBV19 with TRBJ1-5; D gene uncertain. The V and J ends lost 7 bases and 6 bases respectively, with 10 bases between them. Germline CDR1 is LNHDA and CDR2 is SQIVND (reference sequence). The CDR3 length is 12 residues.

CDR3 residues: CASSQRGSSSGANVLTF. CDR3 coding DNA: TGTGCCAGCAGCCAGCGGGGCAGTAGCTCTGGGGCCAACGTCCTGACTTTC. The gene calls are TRBV7-8 and TRBJ2-6; 7 bases line up with TRBD2. Germline CDR1 reads SGHVS; CDR2 reads FQNEAQ. The CDR3 covers 17 residues. V gave up 5 bases and J gave up 0 bases; unmatched junction bases: 7.

The chain has TRBV18 and TRBJ1-4; 8 nucleotides agree with TRBD1. Trimming at V came to 4 bases and at J to 7 bases, leaving 2 bases not matched to a gene. Per the germline V gene, CDR1 is KGHSH and CDR2 is LQKENI. The CDR3 has 13 residues. In nucleotides, the CDR3 is TGTGCCAGCTCACAGGACAGGGCTGAAAAACTGTTTTTT. Protein: CASSQDRAEKLFF.

The chain joins TRBV29-1 to TRBJ1-2, with TRBD1 as a possible D gene (5 bases). This CDR3 is built from 13 residues. The ends were cut back, 0 bases at V and 4 bases at J, with 9 bases in the middle. Germline CDR1 and CDR2: SQVTM and ANQGSEA. Here the CDR3 reads CSVEEGASYGYTF. In DNA, the CDR3 is TGCAGCGTTGAAGAAGGGGCTAGCTATGGCTACACCTTC.

The chain uses TRBV9 and TRBJ2-2; 16 nucleotides align to TRBD2. The junction had 5 bases not matched to a gene; V was cut back by 3 bases and J by 0 bases. CDR1 SGDLS and CDR2 YYNGEE come from the germline V gene. This CDR3 contains 19 residues. CDR3 in DNA: TGTGCCAGCAGCGCTTCGGGACTAGCGGGAGGGTCGAACACCGGGGAGCTGTTTTTT. As protein: CASSASGLAGGSNTGELFF.

The sample holds a few counts of this clone. The chain carries TRBV10-3 and TRBJ1-5; no clear D. This CDR3 has 15 amino acids. The V and J ends lost 3 bases and 5 bases respectively, with 14 bases between them. From germline, CDR1 is ENHRY and CDR2 SYGVKD. CDR3 loop: CAISDWASQDQPQHF. The CDR3 coding sequence is TGTGCCATCAGTGACTGGGCAAGCCAAGATCAGCCCCAGCATTTT.

This chain uses TRBV5-1 with TRBJ1-2; D unclear. Germline CDR1 is SGHRS and CDR2 is YFSETQ. The CDR3 length is 12 residues. V was pared by 2 bases and J by 3 bases, with 5 bases between. The CDR3 region is CASSFDYYGYTF. CDR3 nucleotides: TGCGCCAGCAGCTTTGACTACTATGGCTACACCTTC.

This CDR3 is CASSPQTGRAFF. CDR3 sequence (DNA): TGTGCCAGCTCACCGCAGACAGGGAGGGCTTTCTTT. The genes are TRBV18 and TRBJ1-1; 7 positions agree with TRBD1. The CDR3 runs 12 residues. CDR1 is KGHSH, CDR2 LQKENI, per germline. V gave up 3 bases and J gave up 11 bases; unmatched junction bases: 6.

V gene TRBV28 combines with J gene TRBJ2-1; 10 bases match TRBD1. The CDR3 is 13 amino acids. J gave up 11 bases and V 6 bases, and 7 bases lay outside the gene matches. CDR1 is MDHEN, CDR2 SYDVKM, per germline. The CDR3: CASSWGQGSKQFF. The CDR3 DNA reads TGTGCCAGCAGCTGGGGACAGGGGAGTAAGCAGTTCTTC.

This rearrangement joins TRBV5-8 to TRBJ1-5; D is possibly TRBD1 (5 bases). Germline V gene sequence: CDR1 SGHTS, CDR2 YDEGEE. The V end was cut by 0 bases, the J end by 6 bases, with 10 bases between. This CDR3 is built from 14 residues. The CDR3 here is CASSLETAPQPQHF. The CDR3 bases are TGTGCCAGCAGCTTGGAGACAGCGCCTCAGCCCCAGCATTTT.

The chain couples TRBV24-1 to TRBJ2-1, with 7 bases identical to TRBD2. The CDR3 sequence is 14 residues long. Germline CDR1 KGHDR, CDR2 SFDVKD. Losses at the gene ends were 6 bases for V and 7 bases for J; bases not matched to a gene: 8. Here the CDR3 DNA reads TGTGCCACCAGTCCCAAGCGGGGATTGAATGAGCAGTTCTTC. It encodes CATSPKRGLNEQFF.

The chain couples TRBV28 to TRBJ1-3, with 11 bases aligning to TRBD1. After removal of 10 bases from V and 6 bases from J, the junction contained 14 bases not matched to a gene. This CDR3 has 16 amino acids. Germline CDR1 is MDHEN and CDR2 is SYDVKM. CDR3 bases: TGTGCCACCTTAGGACAGGGGGCAACAAAGCCAAACACCATATATTTT. Protein product: CATLGQGATKPNTIYF.

The V and J genes are TRBV5-1 and TRBJ1-2, with TRBD1 as a possible D gene (6 bases). The CDR3 spans 15 residues. V was pared by 1 base and J by 6 bases, with 16 bases between. The germline V gene encodes CDR1 SGHRS and CDR2 YFSETQ. The CDR3 spells CASSLPQGTRDGYTF. CDR3 sequence (DNA): TGCGCCAGCAGCTTGCCGCAGGGGACCAGGGATGGCTACACCTTC. Full variable domain (rest looked up from reference TRBV5-1 and TRBJ1-2): KAGVTQTPRYLIKTRGQQVTLSCSPISGHRSVSWYQQTPGQGLQFLFEYFSETQRNKGNFPGRFSGRQFSNSRSEMNVSTLELGDSALYLCASSLPQGTRDGYTFGSGTRLTVV.

This chain links TRBV3-1 (or the pseudogene TRBV3-2) with TRBJ2-7; D is undetermined. Germline CDR1 is LGHDT and CDR2 is YNNKEL (reference sequence). Trimming took 1 base from V and 4 from J, leaving 5 bases between them. The CDR3 extends over 12 amino acids. CDR3 nucleotides: TGTGCCAGCAGCCAAGTCGGTTACGAGCAGTACTTC. Translating it yields CASSQVGYEQYF.

This clone appeared once. The V and J genes are TRBV7-2 and TRBJ2-3; TRBD2 matches at 12 bases. The CDR3 covers 17 residues. V trimming: 4 bases; J trimming: 4 bases; junction bases outside the gene matches: 9. Germline values: CDR1 SGHTA, CDR2 FQGNSA. The CDR3 DNA reads TGTGCCAGCAGCTCAACACTAGCGGGGGGCGCCGCAGATACGCAGTATTTT. Protein: CASSSTLAGGAADTQYF.

CDR3 amino acids: CASSQDGFGSGGSEKLFF. As DNA, the CDR3 is TGTGCCAGCAGCCAAGACGGTTTTGGTTCCGGGGGAAGTGAAAAACTGTTTTTT. The rearrangement uses TRBV14 and TRBJ1-4; possibly TRBD1 for D (5 bases). The CDR3 sequence is 18 residues long. CDR1 is SGHDN and CDR2 is FVKESK in the germline V gene. The V gene lost 0 bases and the J gene lost 7 bases, with 21 bases spanning the gap.

This clone has a handful of counts. The CDR3 region is CASSQLTGGTEAFF. The CDR3 DNA is TGTGCCAGCAGCCAGCTAACAGGGGGCACTGAAGCTTTCTTT. This chain connects TRBV3-1 (or the pseudogene TRBV3-2) to TRBJ1-1, with TRBD1 identical over 8 bases. Germline lookup yields CDR1 LGHDT and CDR2 YNNKEL (reference sequence). The V segment lost 3 bases and the J segment 4 bases; nucleotides outside the gene matches: 4. The CDR3 totals 14 residues.

The chain recombines TRBV12-3 or TRBV12-4 with TRBJ1-3; D gene unclear. The CDR3 has 13 amino acids. The DNA for the CDR3 is TGTGCTTCAGGCGTCTTTGTAGGAAACACCATATATTTT. It specifies CASGVFVGNTIYF.

The chain combines TRBV3-1 (or the pseudogene TRBV3-2) with TRBJ2-3, with unresolved D. V was pared by 4 bases and J by 8 bases, with 7 bases between. The germline gives CDR1 LGHDT, CDR2 YNNKEL (reference sequence). This CDR3 region has 11 residues. CDR3 residues: CASSLRGTQYF. CDR3 nucleotide sequence: TGTGCCAGCAGCCTCCGAGGTACGCAGTATTTT.

This chain uses TRBV30 with TRBJ2-2; no reliable D call. This CDR3 is built from 12 residues. Per the germline V gene, CDR1 is GTSNPN and CDR2 is SVGIG (reference sequence). V was trimmed by 1 base and J by 6 bases, leaving 6 bases between them. The CDR3 DNA sequence: TGTGCCTGGAGTGGGCTGGCCGGGGAGCTGTTTTTT. Translation: CAWSGLAGELFF.

This rearrangement joins TRBV12-5 to TRBJ2-7; TRBD1 agrees at 10 bases. Germline CDR1 and CDR2: LGHNT and FRNRAP. CDR3 length: 17 amino acids. Trimming cost V 2 bases and J 2 bases; bases outside gene matches: 9. CDR3 DNA: TGTGCTAGTGGTTTGTCTTTTTCCGGGACAGGGGCCTACGAGCAGTACTTC. As protein: CASGLSFSGTGAYEQYF.

The V call is TRBV15, the J call TRBJ1-5, with 8 bases identical to TRBD1. CDR3 size: 16 residues. The J segment lost 4 bases and the V segment lost 0 bases, leaving 5 bases of the junction unmatched. The germline V gene has CDR1 LNHNV and CDR2 YYDKDF (reference sequence). This CDR3 reads CATSRDRDRSNQPQHF. Written as DNA, the CDR3 is TGTGCCACCAGCAGAGACAGGGACAGGTCTAATCAGCCCCAGCATTTT.

The chain is built from TRBV28 and TRBJ1-1; TRBD1 might be the D (6 bases). CDR3 length: 14 residues. CDR1 MDHEN and CDR2 SYDVKM come from the germline V gene. The germline V and J ends were trimmed by 2 bases and 4 bases, with 11 bases remaining between them. CDR3 DNA: TGTGCCAGCAGTTTAACAGGGCTGGGCACTGAAGCTTTCTTT. Translation gives CASSLTGLGTEAFF.

This clone was recorded a few times. J is TRBJ2-7 and V is TRBV24-1, with 7 nucleotides matching TRBD1. The CDR3 extends over 13 amino acids. Germline assignment: CDR1 KGHDR and CDR2 SFDVKD. After removal of 2 bases from V and 4 bases from J, the junction contained 1 base not matched to a gene. CDR3 coding DNA: TGTGCCACCAGTGATTCGACAGGGTACGAGCAGTACTTC. Amino acid sequence: CATSDSTGYEQYF.